A single sample gave rise to the 6 T cell receptor beta chains below, sequenced in a study of identical twins. TCRdb re-derived calls from the 5' RACE reads in MiXCR, one entry per CDR3 protein. There are hundreds of thousands of distinct CDR3 sequences in the sample; over 5% occur only once, and 1.5% to 2% lies in the top ten. The sample taken for sequencing was naive T cells sorted from blood. Source of these receptors: a young man in good health.

This clonotype showed up many times. The chain has TRBV11-2 and TRBJ2-5; 8 bases are shared with TRBD2. The junction had 14 bases not matched to a gene; V was cut back by 1 base and J by 7 bases. Germline lookup yields CDR1 SGHAT and CDR2 FQNNGV. The CDR3 totals 17 residues. For the CDR3, the DNA is TGTGCCAGCAGCTTAGCAGGTCTAGCGGGTATCAAGAGGACCCAGTACTTC. It encodes CASSLAGLAGIKRTQYF. The full variable domain, with the rest looked up from reference TRBV11-2 and TRBJ2-5, is EAGVAQSPRYKIIEKRQSVAFWCNPISGHATLYWYQQILGQGPKLLIQFQNNGVVDDSQLPKDRFSAERLKGVDSTLKIQPAKLEDSAVYLCASSLAGLAGIKRTQYFGPGTRLLVL.

The V gene is TRBV11-2, the J gene TRBJ1-1, with D maybe TRBD1 (5 bases). The germline V and J ends were trimmed by 2 bases and 4 bases, with 11 bases remaining between them. Germline-derived CDR1 and CDR2 are SGHAT and FQNNGV. CDR3 length equals 14 residues. CDR3 DNA sequence: TGTGCCAGCAGCTTAACGACGGGGGGCACTGAAGCTTTCTTT. As protein: CASSLTTGGTEAFF.

The chain carries TRBV20-1 and TRBJ2-7; D uncertain. The CDR3 runs 12 residues. CDR1 DFQATT and CDR2 SNEGSKA come from the germline V gene (reference sequence). The V gene lost 1 base and the J gene lost 6 bases, with 10 bases spanning the gap. CDR3 amino acids: CSARVGPFEQYF. As DNA, the CDR3 is TGCAGTGCTAGAGTAGGTCCCTTCGAGCAGTACTTC.

At least ten counts were recorded for this clonotype. V usage is TRBV20-1 and J usage is TRBJ2-2; TRBD2 agrees at 7 bases. This CDR3 is 12 amino acids long. The germline CDR1 and CDR2 sequences are DFQATT and SNEGSKA (reference sequence). The J segment lost 5 bases and the V segment lost 7 bases, leaving 4 bases of the junction unmatched. The CDR3 sequence is CSGHGGTGELFF. The CDR3 DNA reads as TGCAGTGGCCACGGGGGGACCGGGGAGCTGTTTTTT.

A few counts support this clonotype. V usage is TRBV5-6 and J usage is TRBJ2-1, with D perhaps given as TRBD1 or TRBD2 (6 bases each). The CDR3 is made up of 14 amino acids. The germline gives CDR1 SGHDT, CDR2 YYEEEE. V was clipped by 6 bases and J by 1 base, with 11 bases between them. The CDR3: CASIRGGSYNEQFF. Written as DNA, the CDR3 is TGTGCCAGCATAAGAGGGGGGTCCTACAATGAGCAGTTCTTC.

This clonotype was detected a few times. This chain links TRBV10-3 with TRBJ2-7; possibly TRBD1 for D (6 bases). Trimming stripped 10 bases from V and 2 bases from J, with 15 bases between. The length of the CDR3 is 13 residues. Germline V gene sequence: CDR1 ENHRY, CDR2 SYGVKD. The CDR3 DNA is TGTGCCACCCAGGGGCCCCCAACCTACGAGCAGTACTTC. It translates to CATQGPPTYEQYF.